A selection of T cell receptor beta chains follows, all from one sample in a study of CD8+CD57+ T cells in acquired aplastic anemia. MiXCR, run by TCRdb on the reads, gives a single entry per CDR3 protein. The table has roughly 40,000 distinct CDR3 sequences, 65% to 70% seen once. Sequenced sample: sorted CD4+, CD8+, or CD8+CD57+ T cells (not recorded which) from PBMCs. The receptor source for this set is a human donor in good health, serving as a control. The CDR3 runs from the conserved cysteine through the conserved F or W. A D gene is named only where the DNA matches it firmly. Expanded clones are given a class, and other clones once, few, many or no size at all.

TRBV6-2/TRBV6-3	.	TRBD2	TRBJ2-5	CASRGLAGGIQETQYF
TRBV11-2	.	TRBD1	TRBJ2-7	CASSWGSGTGVYEQYF
TRBV19	.	TRBD1	TRBJ1-2	CASSLSHGTGFYYGYTF
TRBV5-1	.	.	TRBJ2-7	CASSQGTYYEQYF
TRBV20-1	.	.	TRBJ1-2	CSARVGMGGYTF
TRBV5-1	many	.	TRBJ1-1	CASSLVGENTEAFF
TRBV15	.	.	TRBJ1-2	CATSRAGGGYTF
TRBV2	.	TRBD1	TRBJ1-1	CASGRGTNTEAFF
TRBV24-1	.	.	TRBJ1-2	CATSDHDGFYGYTF
TRBV19	.	.	TRBJ1-1	CASSVEGTEAFF
TRBV20-1	.	TRBD2	TRBJ2-1	CSARGLAGFNEQFF
TRBV19	.	.	TRBJ2-4	CATRYGGGLGNIQYF
TRBV27	many	.	TRBJ2-3	CASSPGADTQYF
TRBV19	.	.	TRBJ2-1	CASSIPLALSYNEQFF
TRBV4-3	few	.	TRBJ2-1	CASSQDWRGAYNEQFF
TRBV29-1	.	.	TRBJ1-4	CSVLTPEELFF
TRBV20-1	.	TRBD1	TRBJ2-7	CSARDRKAYERYF
TRBV2	.	TRBD2	TRBJ2-7	CASSESLAGGNEQYF
TRBV10-3	.	.	TRBJ1-2	CAISDGDLPYYGYTF
TRBV29-1	medium-sized	TRBD2	TRBJ2-2	CSVVRGGVDGTGELFF
TRBV19	.	.	TRBJ1-2	CASTVGPNYGYTF
TRBV10-2	.	.	TRBJ1-1	CASSESWGKNTEAFF
TRBV15	.	.	TRBJ1-6	CATSRGTGAGRLHF
TRBV7-4	once	.	TRBJ1-1	CATQLNSVAGTEAFF
TRBV2	.	.	TRBJ1-4	CAAKQGKVGTNEKLFF
TRBV19	medium-sized	.	TRBJ2-7	CASSIDDGAYEQYF
TRBV5-5	.	.	TRBJ1-5	CASSPSVPQNQPQHF